The 23 T cell receptor beta chains below come from one sample, sequenced in a study of tumor and adjacent non-tumor tissue in lung cancer. A modified ARM-PCR protocol with three rounds of nested PCR amplified TCRbeta. One entry per CDR3 protein, called by TCRdb with MiXCR from the multiplex PCR reads. The table has approximately 90,000 distinct CDR3 sequences, roughly three fifths seen once. This sample's RNA came from whole unsorted tissue. Sequencing input: lung tumor tissue. The receptors here all came from a man between 65 and 85 years old with non-small cell lung cancer.

Comments on this clonotype: The junction shows a germline mismatch at one end, possibly a read error. V usage is TRBV6-5 and J usage is TRBJ2-3, with unresolved D. The germline gives CDR1 MNHEY, CDR2 SVGAGI. The CDR3 sequence is 11 residues long. The CDR3 loop is CASRGTDTQCF. In nucleotides, the CDR3 is TGTGCCAGCAGGGGCACAGATACACAGTGTTTT.

Comment on this clonotype: Compared with germline, one end of the junction differs, possibly owing to a read error. The CDR3 nucleotides read TGTGCCAGCAGCTTAGATGGCTGGGAGGCCCAGAACTTC. This gives the protein CASSLDGWEAQNF. The chain combines TRBV11-2 with TRBJ2-5, with a weak D call TRBD2 (6 bases). The CDR3 loop spans 13 amino acids. The germline V gene encodes CDR1 SGHAT and CDR2 FQNNGV.

In its sample, this clonotype ranks as large. This chain uses TRBV6-5 with TRBJ2-5; D ambiguous. V shed 6 bases and J shed 5 bases, with 22 bases lying between them. The germline V gene has CDR1 MNHEY and CDR2 SVGAGI. This CDR3 contains 16 residues. The CDR3 region is CASSLREGPDWETQYF. The CDR3 DNA is TGTGCCAGCAGCCTAAGAGAAGGGCCAGATTGGGAGACCCAGTACTTC.

In its sample, this clonotype was seen once. The CDR3 ends on some other residue instead of the conserved phenylalanine or tryptophan, so this is likely a read error. CDR3 DNA: TGTACCAGCAGTCGACAGGCTGCCTACGAGCAGTACTTA. Its translation is CTSSRQAAYEQYL. The chain carries TRBV6-1 and TRBJ2-7; a possible D gene is TRBD1 (6 bases). This CDR3 contains 13 residues. Germline assignment: CDR1 MNHNS and CDR2 SASEGT.

About this clonotype: A much larger clone lies a single base off, so this may be a read error. V gene TRBV5-4 combines with J gene TRBJ2-5; weak D call: TRBD2 (5 bases). Trimming took off 4 bases at V and 5 bases at J, with 15 bases between the two ends. CDR3 length equals 14 residues. Per germline, CDR1 SGHNT and CDR2 YYREEE (reference sequence). CDR3 protein: CASSPLPGTETQYF. CDR3 nucleotides: TGTGCCAGCAGCCCCCTACCGGGAACGGAGACCCAGTACTTC.

With regard to this clonotype: A read error may explain this, as a much larger clone is one base away. The chain is built from TRBV13 and TRBJ2-5; TRBD2 might be the D (5 bases). This CDR3 has 16 residues. Trimming removed 5 bases at V and 8 bases at J, with 24 bases between. Germline V lookup: CDR1 PRHDT, CDR2 FYEKMQ (reference sequence). The CDR3 here is CASSQKSTLGRDTQYF. In DNA form, the CDR3 reads TGTGCCAGCAGCCAAAAATCGACCCTAGGGAGAGATACCCAGTACTTC.

On this clonotype itself: The germline gene is not matched at one end of the junction; a read error may be the cause. The chain joins TRBV5-4 to TRBJ1-6; the D gene is possibly TRBD1 (6 bases). The CDR3 is 14 residues long. CDR1 is SGHNT and CDR2 is YYREEE in the germline V gene (reference sequence). The CDR3 reads CTSGLWTDNSPLHF. The DNA of the CDR3 is TGTACCAGCGGCTTGTGGACAGATAATTCACCCCTCCACTTT.

The table lists this clonotype with many counts. The chain combines TRBV20-1 with TRBJ2-1; D is possibly TRBD2 (6 bases). V lost 7 bases to trimming and J lost 4 bases, with 14 bases between them. The CDR3 length is 13 residues. Germline CDR1 reads DFQATT; CDR2 reads SNEGSKA (reference sequence). The CDR3 DNA reads TGCAGTGTCCACGAAGCGGGTTACAATGAGCAGTTCTTC. Translation gives CSVHEAGYNEQFF.

With respect to this clonotype: Given a much more abundant clone one base away, this may be a read error. The chain carries TRBV28 and TRBJ1-2; TRBD1 matches 7 bases. This CDR3 is 13 amino acids long. CDR1 MDHEN and CDR2 SYDVKM come from the germline V gene. CDR3 sequence: CASSPNRGGGNTF. CDR3 nucleotides: TGTGCCAGCAGTCCAAACAGGGGTGGTGGCAACACCTTC.

This clonotype showed up just once. The junction shows a germline mismatch at one end, possibly a read error. V usage is TRBV11-2 and J usage is TRBJ2-2, with 8 bases lining up with TRBD2. CDR1 and CDR2 from the germline V gene are SGHAT and FQNNGV. This CDR3 spans 15 amino acids. CDR3 DNA: TGCGCCAGCAGCTTAGGCGGGAGGTTCACCGGGGAGCTGCTGTTT. It codes for CASSLGGRFTGELLF.

The sample holds one count of this clonotype. The junction and the germline gene differ at one end; a read error may be behind it. The chain uses TRBV29-1 and TRBJ1-2, with a weak D call TRBD1 (5 bases). Germline loops: CDR1 SQVTM, CDR2 ANQGSEA. There are 16 residues in the CDR3. CDR3 coding DNA: TGCAGCGCTTTCAACCAGGCGACAGAAAATAACTATGACTACACCTTC. The encoded protein is CSAFNQATENNYDYTF. Drawing the rest from reference TRBV29-1 and TRBJ1-2, the complete variable domain is SAVISQKPSRDICQRGTSLTIQCQVDSQVTMMFWYRQQPGQSLTLIATANQGSEATYESGFVIDKFPISRPNLTFSTLTVSNMSPEDSSIYLCSAFNQATENNYDYTFGSGTRLTVV.

Remarks on this clonotype: The junction shows a germline mismatch at one end, possibly a read error. The CDR3: CSVRQFYEQCF. The CDR3 nucleotides are TGCAGCGTTAGGCAATTCTATGAGCAGTGCTTC. The chain has TRBV29-1 and TRBJ2-7; D ambiguous. Germline V CDR1 and CDR2: SQVTM, ANQGSEA. CDR3 length equals 11 residues.

Worth noting for this clonotype: It may be a read error: a sequence one base away is much more abundant. This chain connects TRBV28 to TRBJ2-2; D uncertain. Per the germline V gene, CDR1 is MDHEN and CDR2 is SYDVKM. V was shortened by 7 bases and J by 1 base, with 10 bases between the two germline ends. This CDR3 is 14 amino acids long. The chain's CDR3 is CASTSLKNTGELFF. In nucleotides, the CDR3 is TGTGCCAGCACTTCCCTCAAGAACACCGGGGAGCTGTTTTTT. The full variable domain, in which reference TRBV28 and TRBJ2-2 provide the parts outside the CDR3, is DVKVTQSSRYLVKRTGEKVFLECVQDMDHENMFWYRQDPGLGLRLIYFSYDVKMKEKGDIPEGYSVSREKKERFSLILESASTNQTSMYLCASTSLKNTGELFFGEGSRLTVL.

Comments on this clonotype: This may stem from a read error, because a much larger clone lies one nucleotide away. The V and J genes are TRBV4-1 and TRBJ2-1, with TRBD2 matching 8 bases. Germline CDR1 reads MGHRA; CDR2 reads YSYEKL. There are 16 residues in the CDR3. After removal of 7 bases from V and 2 bases from J, the junction contained 10 bases not matched to a gene. The DNA of the CDR3 is TGCGCCAGCAACCATTCCTTAGCGGGGACCTACAATGAGCAGTTCTTC. It is translated as CASNHSLAGTYNEQFF.

The J gene is TRBJ1-2, the V gene TRBV28; the D is unclear. CDR1 and CDR2 (germline): MDHEN, SYDVKM. Between the trimmed V and J ends, which lost 3 bases and 9 bases, there was a span of 14 bases. The CDR3 runs to 13 residues. The CDR3 loop reads CASSFSWTRSYTF. CDR3 sequence (DNA): TGTGCCAGCAGTTTCTCCTGGACCAGAAGCTACACCTTC.

In regard to this clonotype: This may arise from a read error, as a much more abundant clone is one base away. This chain links TRBV20-1 with TRBJ2-7; 9 nucleotides match TRBD2. There are 12 residues in the CDR3. Germline CDR1 DFQATT, CDR2 SNEGSKA (reference sequence). The chain's CDR3 is CITSGRADEQYF. The CDR3 DNA is TGCATTACTAGCGGGCGGGCAGACGAGCAGTACTTC.

This clonotype was detected only a few times. One end of the junction fails to match germline, which may point to a read error. The chain links TRBV4-1 to TRBJ2-5; D is perhaps TRBD1 (6 bases). Germline V lookup: CDR1 MGHRA, CDR2 YSYEKL. This CDR3 has 16 residues. The CDR3 loop is CVSSKGNQGHRETQYF. CDR3 bases: TGCGTCAGCAGCAAAGGAAATCAGGGGCACAGGGAGACCCAGTACTTC.

The chain has TRBV11-2 and TRBJ1-2; D ambiguous. This CDR3 spans 13 amino acids. Germline V gives CDR1 SGHAT, CDR2 FQNNGV. Trimming cost V 9 bases and J 4 bases, with 15 bases left between them. This CDR3 reads CASCKREGYGYTF. The CDR3 DNA sequence: TGTGCCAGTTGTAAAAGGGAAGGCTATGGCTACACCTTC. Combining the CDR3 with reference TRBV11-2 and TRBJ1-2 gives the whole variable domain EAGVAQSPRYKIIEKRQSVAFWCNPISGHATLYWYQQILGQGPKLLIQFQNNGVVDDSQLPKDRFSAERLKGVDSTLKIQPAKLEDSAVYLCASCKREGYGYTFGSGTRLTVV.

Concerning this clonotype itself: A much bigger clone sits one base away, suggesting this may be a read error. The CDR3 does not close with the conserved phenylalanine or tryptophan, likely indicating a read error. The chain recombines TRBV4-1 with TRBJ1-5; no reliable D call. CDR1 is MGHRA and CDR2 is YSYEKL in the germline V gene. The CDR3 runs to 15 residues. V lost 2 bases to trimming and J lost 8 bases, with 16 bases between them. DNA for the CDR3: TGCGCCAGCAGCCAAACCAGACCGGGCCCTGAGCCCCAGCATTAT. Residues: CASSQTRPGPEPQHY.

Comments on this clonotype: At one of its ends the junction is not consistent with the germline gene, which may arise from a read error. The V call is TRBV6-1, the J call TRBJ2-2; TRBD2 agrees at 11 bases. Germline loops: CDR1 MNHNS, CDR2 SASEGT. The CDR3 has 15 residues. DNA of the CDR3: TGTGCCAGCAGGGGACTAGCGGTCACAACCGGGGAGCTGGTTTTT. Protein: CASRGLAVTTGELVF.

In the case of this clonotype: This clone may be a read error of a much larger clone one base away. The chain couples TRBV4-1 to TRBJ2-5; D is perhaps TRBD1 or TRBD2 (5 bases each). Germline loops: CDR1 MGHRA, CDR2 YSYEKL. CDR3 size: 13 residues. CDR3 amino acids: CASSHGVGETLYF. In DNA form, the CDR3 reads TGCGCCAGCAGCCACGGCGTAGGGGAGACCCTGTACTTC.

The sample holds many counts of this clonotype. The chain carries TRBV6-5 and TRBJ2-3, with D possibly being TRBD1 (6 bases). The CDR3 consists of 14 residues. Germline V gene lookup returns CDR1 MNHEY and CDR2 SVGAGI. V was shortened by 2 bases and J by 8 bases, with 14 bases between the two germline ends. The CDR3: CASSYRQGRGTQYF. The CDR3 coding sequence is TGTGCCAGCAGTTACCGGCAGGGGAGAGGTACGCAGTATTTT.

This rearrangement joins TRBV20-1 to TRBJ2-1, with D perhaps TRBD1 (7 bases). The CDR3 is made up of 15 amino acids. Germline loops: CDR1 DFQATT, CDR2 SNEGSKA (reference sequence). Trimming removed 1 base at V and 4 bases at J, with 14 bases between. Here the CDR3 reads CSARGGGTVYNEQFF. The CDR3 DNA follows: TGCAGTGCTAGAGGTGGGGGGACAGTATACAATGAGCAGTTCTTC.